This entry features one T cell receptor beta chain sequence. Its target is unknown. This CDR3 is built from 14 residues. Germline V gives CDR1 SGHTA, CDR2 FQGTGA. The V and J ends lost 5 bases and 2 bases respectively, with 13 bases between them. The sample belongs to a study of regulatory T cells in long-lasting Graves disease. Study results and caveats: It was in persistent disease that TRBV28, TRBJ1-2 and TRBJ2-5 were favored.

CDR3-region Arm-PCR and iRepertoire HTBI primers produced the TCR beta libraries. Methods used by the authors: Across all samples, more than 60 TRBV segments and 15 or so TRBJ segments were identified. TCRdb redid the calling of the multiplex PCR reads with MiXCR, one entry per CDR3 protein. The V and J calls shown here were made by TCRdb, not taken from the authors' results. The data show roughly 450,000 distinct CDR3 sequences, about 20% seen once. Time point meaning: persistent/refractory GD, antithyroid drugs over 5 years with positive TRAb. TCR sequences were obtained from RNA taken from PBMCs. This clonotype was sampled from a female donor with Graves disease. This sequence joins TRBV7-3 and TRBJ2-7; tentatively, D is TRBD1 (5 bases). Specimen: peripheral blood mononuclear cells (PBMCs), collected when the disease was refractory, from a patient treated with antithyroid drugs. CDR3 in amino acids: CASSPGHRTYEQYF. CDR3 DNA: TGTGCCAGCAGCCCCGGCCACAGGACCTACGAGCAGTACTTC.